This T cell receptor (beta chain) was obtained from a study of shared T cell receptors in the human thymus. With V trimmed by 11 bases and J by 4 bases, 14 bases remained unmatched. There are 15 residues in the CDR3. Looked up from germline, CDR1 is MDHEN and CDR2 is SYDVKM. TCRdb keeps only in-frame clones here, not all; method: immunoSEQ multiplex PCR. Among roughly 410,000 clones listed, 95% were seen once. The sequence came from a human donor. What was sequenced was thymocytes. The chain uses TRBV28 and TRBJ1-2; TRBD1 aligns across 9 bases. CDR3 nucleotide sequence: TGTGCCTGTTCCCCCACCGGGACAGGGTCCTATGGCTACACCTTC. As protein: CACSPTGTGSYGYTF.